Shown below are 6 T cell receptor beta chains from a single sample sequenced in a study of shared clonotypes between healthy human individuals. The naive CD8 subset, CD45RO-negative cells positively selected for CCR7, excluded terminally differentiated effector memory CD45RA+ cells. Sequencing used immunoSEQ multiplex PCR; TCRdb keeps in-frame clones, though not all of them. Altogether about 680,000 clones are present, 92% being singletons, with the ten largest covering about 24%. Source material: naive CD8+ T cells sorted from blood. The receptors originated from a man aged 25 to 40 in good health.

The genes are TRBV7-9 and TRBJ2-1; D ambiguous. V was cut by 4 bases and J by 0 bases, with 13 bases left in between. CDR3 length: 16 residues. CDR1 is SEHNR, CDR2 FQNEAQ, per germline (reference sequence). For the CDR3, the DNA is TGTGCCAGCAGCTCCTCAAGCGCCTACTCCTACAATGAGCAGTTCTTC. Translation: CASSSSSAYSYNEQFF.

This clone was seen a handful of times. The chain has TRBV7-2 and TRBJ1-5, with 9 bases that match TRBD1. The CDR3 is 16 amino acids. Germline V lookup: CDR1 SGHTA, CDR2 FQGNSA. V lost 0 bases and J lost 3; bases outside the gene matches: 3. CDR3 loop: CASSLAGQGPNQPQHF. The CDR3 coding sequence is TGTGCCAGCAGCTTAGCGGGACAGGGTCCCAATCAGCCCCAGCATTTT.

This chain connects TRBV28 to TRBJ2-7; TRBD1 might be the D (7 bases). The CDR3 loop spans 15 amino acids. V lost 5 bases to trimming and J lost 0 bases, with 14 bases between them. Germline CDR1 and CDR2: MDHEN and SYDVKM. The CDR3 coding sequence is TGTGCCAGCAGTCAGGGGGGCCGCAGCTCCTACGAGCAGTACTTC. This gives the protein CASSQGGRSSYEQYF.

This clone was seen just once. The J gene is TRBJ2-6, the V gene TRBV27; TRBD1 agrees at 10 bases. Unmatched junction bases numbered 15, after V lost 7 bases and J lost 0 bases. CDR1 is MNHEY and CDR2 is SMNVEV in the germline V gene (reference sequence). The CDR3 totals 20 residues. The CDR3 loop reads CASMGRAGTGVFSGANVLTF. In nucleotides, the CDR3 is TGTGCCAGCATGGGACGTGCCGGGACAGGGGTTTTCTCTGGGGCCAACGTCCTGACTTTC.

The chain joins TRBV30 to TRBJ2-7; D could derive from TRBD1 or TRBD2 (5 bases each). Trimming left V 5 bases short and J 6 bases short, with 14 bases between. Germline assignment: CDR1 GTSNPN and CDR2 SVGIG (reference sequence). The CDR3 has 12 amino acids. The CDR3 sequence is CAWVQGVGEQYF. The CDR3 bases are TGTGCCTGGGTCCAGGGAGTCGGCGAGCAGTACTTC.

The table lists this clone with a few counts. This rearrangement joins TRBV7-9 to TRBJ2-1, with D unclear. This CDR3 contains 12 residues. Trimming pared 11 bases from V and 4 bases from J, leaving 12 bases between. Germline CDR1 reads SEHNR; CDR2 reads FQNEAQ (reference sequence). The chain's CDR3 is CACSLGYNEQFF. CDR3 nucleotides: TGTGCCTGCTCCCTCGGTTACAATGAGCAGTTCTTC.